This entry concerns a single TCR beta chain. Antigen: not known. This entry belongs to a study of T cell responses to AZD1222 COVID-19 vaccine. Study-wide findings and caveats: Repertoire sampling happened only post peak T cell response. Baseline serostatus was positive in only a handful of AZD1222 recipients. The donor group comprised mostly white British people and more females; the analysis possibly underestimated clonal diversity.

CDR3 size: 16 residues. V lost 2 bases and J lost 2; bases outside the gene matches: 8. CDR1 and CDR2 from the germline V gene are SGDLS and YYNGEE. Only in-frame clones appear in the TCRdb table, and some are missing; sequencing was by immunoSEQ multiplex PCR. The sample consists of roughly 140,000 clones, more than 70% of them appearing once. This chain uses TRBV9 with TRBJ2-7, with TRBD1 identical over 9 bases. This receptor was taken from an adult in good health. The material was peripheral blood, obtained on day 0 of AZD1222 vaccination. In DNA, the CDR3 is TGTGCCAGCAGCGTGGGGACAGGGAAGACCGCCTACGAGCAGTACTTC. This sequence encodes CASSVGTGKTAYEQYF.